The sequence of this TCR beta chain was determined in a study of T cells in Graves' hyperthyroidism and ophthalmopathy. Trimming stripped 0 bases from V and 4 bases from J, with 7 bases between. The germline CDR1 and CDR2 sequences are KGHDR and SFDVKD. The CDR3 runs 14 residues. RNA transcripts gave rise to amplified TCR beta CDR3 regions. RT-PCR in the first round (using the HTBI primer set) targeted the TCR CDR3. TCRdb re-derived calls from the multiplex PCR reads in MiXCR, one entry per CDR3 protein. The sample carries about 280,000 distinct CDR3 sequences, 20% to 25% recorded once. This clonotype was seen at least ten times.

Sequencing was performed on blood. The receptor's source is a middle-aged man with Graves' hyperthyroidism that later progressed to Graves' ophthalmopathy. The chain carries TRBV24-1 and TRBJ2-3; D is ambiguous. For the CDR3, the DNA is TGTGCCACCAGTGATTTGGGCGAGGCAGATACGCAGTATTTT. Amino acids: CATSDLGEADTQYF.